In this sample, the clone carrying this T cell receptor (beta chain) turned up a few times. Its antigen is undetermined. About 19-50 mg of tumor tissue was diced per sample. There are 15 residues in the CDR3. V was cut by 0 bases and J by 5 bases, with 12 bases left in between. CDR1 and CDR2 (germline): SGDLS, YYNGEE. These data originate in a study of early stage breast cancer tumors. Across the whole study: Seven or eight ER+/PR+/HER2- tumors were invasive ductal; four were invasive lobular.

Each sample had two DNA replicates, approximately 0.49 ug blood or roughly 1.5 ug tissue. Repertoires were generated with immunoSEQ multiplex PCR, while TCRdb's copy carries only in-frame clones and drops some. Seen here are about 3,000 clones, 60% to 75% observed once, and the top ten hold around 17%. Whole-study findings and limits: Most shared enriched TCRB sequences were commonly generated ones.

The TCR comes from a person aged 40 to 50 with breast cancer. The chain couples TRBV9 to TRBJ2-1; D gene ambiguous. Sequences were obtained from breast tumor tissue. This CDR3 is CASSVEIQNNNEQFF. Here the CDR3 DNA reads TGTGCCAGCAGCGTAGAGATCCAGAATAACAATGAGCAGTTCTTC.